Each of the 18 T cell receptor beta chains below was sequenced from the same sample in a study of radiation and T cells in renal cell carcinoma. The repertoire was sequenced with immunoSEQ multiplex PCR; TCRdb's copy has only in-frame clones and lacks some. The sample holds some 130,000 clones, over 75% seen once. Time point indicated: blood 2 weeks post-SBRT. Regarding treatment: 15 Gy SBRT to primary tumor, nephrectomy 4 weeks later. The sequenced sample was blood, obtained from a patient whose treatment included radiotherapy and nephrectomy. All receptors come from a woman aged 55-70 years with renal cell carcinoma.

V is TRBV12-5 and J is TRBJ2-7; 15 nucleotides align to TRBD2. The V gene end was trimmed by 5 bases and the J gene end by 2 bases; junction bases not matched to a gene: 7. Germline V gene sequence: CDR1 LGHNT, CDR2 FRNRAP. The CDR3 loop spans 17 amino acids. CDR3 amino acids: CASGPIGTSGGTYEQYF. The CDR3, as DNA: TGTGCTAGTGGTCCGATAGGGACTAGCGGGGGGACCTACGAGCAGTACTTC.

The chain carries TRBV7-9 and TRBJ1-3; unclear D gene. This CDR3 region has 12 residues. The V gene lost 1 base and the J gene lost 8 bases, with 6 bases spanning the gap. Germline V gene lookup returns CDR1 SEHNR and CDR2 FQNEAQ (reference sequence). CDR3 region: CASSLEVDTIYF. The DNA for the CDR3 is TGTGCCAGCAGCTTAGAAGTAGACACCATATATTTT.

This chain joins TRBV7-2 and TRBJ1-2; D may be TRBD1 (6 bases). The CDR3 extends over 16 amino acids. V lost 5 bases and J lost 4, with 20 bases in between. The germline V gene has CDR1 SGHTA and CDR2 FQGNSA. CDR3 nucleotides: TGTGCCAGCAGCGGCGGTCACATGGGGGGCATCTATGGCTACACCTTC. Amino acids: CASSGGHMGGIYGYTF.

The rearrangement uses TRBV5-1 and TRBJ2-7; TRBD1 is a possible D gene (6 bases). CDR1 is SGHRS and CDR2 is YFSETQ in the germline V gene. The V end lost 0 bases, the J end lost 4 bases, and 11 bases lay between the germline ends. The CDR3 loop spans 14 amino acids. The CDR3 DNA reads TGCGCCAGCAGCTTGGGGACAGCCCTGTACGAGCAGTACTTC. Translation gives CASSLGTALYEQYF.

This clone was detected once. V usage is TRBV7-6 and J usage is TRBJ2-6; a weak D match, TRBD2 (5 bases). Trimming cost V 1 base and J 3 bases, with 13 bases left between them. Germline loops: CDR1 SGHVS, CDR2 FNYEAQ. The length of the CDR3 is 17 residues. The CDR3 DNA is TGTGCCAGCAGCTTAGAGGATCCCGGGGTTGGGGCCAACGTCCTGACTTTC. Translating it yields CASSLEDPGVGANVLTF.

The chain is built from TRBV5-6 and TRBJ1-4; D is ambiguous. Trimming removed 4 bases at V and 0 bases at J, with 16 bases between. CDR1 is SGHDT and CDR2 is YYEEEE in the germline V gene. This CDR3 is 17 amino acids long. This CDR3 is CASSLYQPFATNEKLFF. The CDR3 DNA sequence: TGTGCCAGCAGCCTATATCAGCCTTTTGCAACTAATGAAAAACTGTTTTTT.

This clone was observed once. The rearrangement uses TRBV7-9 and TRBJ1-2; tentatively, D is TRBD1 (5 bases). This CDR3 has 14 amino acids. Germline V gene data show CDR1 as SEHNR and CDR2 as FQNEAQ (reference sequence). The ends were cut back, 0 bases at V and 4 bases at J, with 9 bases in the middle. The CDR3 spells CASSLAGGVYGYTF. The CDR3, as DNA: TGTGCCAGCAGCTTAGCGGGAGGGGTCTATGGCTACACCTTC.

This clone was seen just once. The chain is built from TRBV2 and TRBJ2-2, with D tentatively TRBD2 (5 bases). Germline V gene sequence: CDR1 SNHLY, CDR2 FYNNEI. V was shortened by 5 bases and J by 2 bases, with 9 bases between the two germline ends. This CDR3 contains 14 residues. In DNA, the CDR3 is TGTGCCAGCAGTTTCGGACTTAACACCGGGGAGCTGTTTTTT. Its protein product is CASSFGLNTGELFF.

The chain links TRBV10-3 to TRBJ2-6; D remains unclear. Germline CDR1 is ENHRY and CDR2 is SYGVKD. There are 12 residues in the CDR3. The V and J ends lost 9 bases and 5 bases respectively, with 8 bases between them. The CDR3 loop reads CAIQSRANVLTF. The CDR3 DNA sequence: TGTGCCATACAAAGTCGGGCCAACGTCCTGACTTTC.

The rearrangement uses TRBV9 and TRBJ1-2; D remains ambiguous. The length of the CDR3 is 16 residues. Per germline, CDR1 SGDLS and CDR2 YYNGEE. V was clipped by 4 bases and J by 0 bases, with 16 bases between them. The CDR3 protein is CASSPAPRATNYGYTF. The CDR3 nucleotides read TGTGCCAGCAGCCCAGCCCCCCGGGCTACTAACTATGGCTACACCTTC. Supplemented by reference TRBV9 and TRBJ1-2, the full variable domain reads DSGVTQTPKHLITATGQRVTLRCSPRSGDLSVYWYQQSLDQGLQFLIQYYNGEERAKGNILERFSAQQFPDLHSELNLSSLELGDSALYFCASSPAPRATNYGYTFGSGTRLTVV.

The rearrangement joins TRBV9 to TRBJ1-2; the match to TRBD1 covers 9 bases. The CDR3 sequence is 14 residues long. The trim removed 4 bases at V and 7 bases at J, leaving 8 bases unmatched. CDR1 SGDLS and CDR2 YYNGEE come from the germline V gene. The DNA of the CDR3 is TGTGCCAGCAGCTCAAACAGGGGGCTGCGTGGCTACACCTTC. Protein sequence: CASSSNRGLRGYTF. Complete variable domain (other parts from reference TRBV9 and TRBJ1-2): DSGVTQTPKHLITATGQRVTLRCSPRSGDLSVYWYQQSLDQGLQFLIQYYNGEERAKGNILERFSAQQFPDLHSELNLSSLELGDSALYFCASSSNRGLRGYTFGSGTRLTVV.

In DNA form, the CDR3 reads TGTGCCAGCAGTTACTCCCTGGAACGCGAGCAGTACTTC. Amino acids: CASSYSLEREQYF. The chain has TRBV6-5 and TRBJ2-7, with D unresolved. V was pared by 0 bases and J by 6 bases, with 9 bases between. The CDR3 is made up of 13 amino acids. Germline CDR1 is MNHEY and CDR2 is SVGAGI.

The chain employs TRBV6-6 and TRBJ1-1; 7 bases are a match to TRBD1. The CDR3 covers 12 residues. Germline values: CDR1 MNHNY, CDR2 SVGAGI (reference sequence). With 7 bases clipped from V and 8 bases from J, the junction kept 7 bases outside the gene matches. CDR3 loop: CASILKTGEAFF. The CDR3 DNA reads TGTGCCAGCATTCTAAAGACAGGGGAAGCTTTCTTT.

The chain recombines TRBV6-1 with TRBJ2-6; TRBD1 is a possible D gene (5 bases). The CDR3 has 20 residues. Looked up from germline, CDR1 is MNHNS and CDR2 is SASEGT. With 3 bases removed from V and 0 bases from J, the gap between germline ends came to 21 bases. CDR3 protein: CASSDYWGRVLASGANVLTF. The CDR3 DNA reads TGTGCCAGCAGTGATTACTGGGGCAGGGTGCTCGCCTCTGGGGCCAACGTCCTGACTTTC.

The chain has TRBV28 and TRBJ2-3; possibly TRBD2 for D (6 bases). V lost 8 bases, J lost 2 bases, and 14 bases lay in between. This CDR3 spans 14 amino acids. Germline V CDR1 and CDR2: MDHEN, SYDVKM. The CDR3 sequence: CASLGGALTDTQYF. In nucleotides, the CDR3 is TGTGCCAGCCTGGGCGGGGCCCTCACAGATACGCAGTATTTT.

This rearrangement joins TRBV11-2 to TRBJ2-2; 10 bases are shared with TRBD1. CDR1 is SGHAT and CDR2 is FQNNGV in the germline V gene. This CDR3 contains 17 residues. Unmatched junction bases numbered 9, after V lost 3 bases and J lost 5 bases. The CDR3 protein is CASSLATGTGVTGELFF. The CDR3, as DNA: TGTGCCAGCAGCTTGGCTACCGGGACAGGGGTGACCGGGGAGCTGTTTTTT.

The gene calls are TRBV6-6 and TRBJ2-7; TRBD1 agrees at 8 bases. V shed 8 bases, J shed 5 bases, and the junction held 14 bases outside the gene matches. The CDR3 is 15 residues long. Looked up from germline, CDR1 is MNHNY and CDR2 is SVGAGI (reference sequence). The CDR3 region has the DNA TGTGCCAGCGGGAGGCCCGGGACAGGTACCAACGAGCAGTACTTC. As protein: CASGRPGTGTNEQYF.

CDR3 DNA sequence: TGTGCCAGTAGTATAGCAGGGAAAGGCTCCTACAATGAGCAGTTCTTC. It codes for CASSIAGKGSYNEQFF. V usage is TRBV19 and J usage is TRBJ2-1, with D possibly matching TRBD1 (5 bases). The CDR3 is made up of 16 amino acids. The V gene's germline CDR1 is LNHDA and CDR2 SQIVND (reference sequence). V was pared by 1 base and J by 0 bases, with 10 bases between.